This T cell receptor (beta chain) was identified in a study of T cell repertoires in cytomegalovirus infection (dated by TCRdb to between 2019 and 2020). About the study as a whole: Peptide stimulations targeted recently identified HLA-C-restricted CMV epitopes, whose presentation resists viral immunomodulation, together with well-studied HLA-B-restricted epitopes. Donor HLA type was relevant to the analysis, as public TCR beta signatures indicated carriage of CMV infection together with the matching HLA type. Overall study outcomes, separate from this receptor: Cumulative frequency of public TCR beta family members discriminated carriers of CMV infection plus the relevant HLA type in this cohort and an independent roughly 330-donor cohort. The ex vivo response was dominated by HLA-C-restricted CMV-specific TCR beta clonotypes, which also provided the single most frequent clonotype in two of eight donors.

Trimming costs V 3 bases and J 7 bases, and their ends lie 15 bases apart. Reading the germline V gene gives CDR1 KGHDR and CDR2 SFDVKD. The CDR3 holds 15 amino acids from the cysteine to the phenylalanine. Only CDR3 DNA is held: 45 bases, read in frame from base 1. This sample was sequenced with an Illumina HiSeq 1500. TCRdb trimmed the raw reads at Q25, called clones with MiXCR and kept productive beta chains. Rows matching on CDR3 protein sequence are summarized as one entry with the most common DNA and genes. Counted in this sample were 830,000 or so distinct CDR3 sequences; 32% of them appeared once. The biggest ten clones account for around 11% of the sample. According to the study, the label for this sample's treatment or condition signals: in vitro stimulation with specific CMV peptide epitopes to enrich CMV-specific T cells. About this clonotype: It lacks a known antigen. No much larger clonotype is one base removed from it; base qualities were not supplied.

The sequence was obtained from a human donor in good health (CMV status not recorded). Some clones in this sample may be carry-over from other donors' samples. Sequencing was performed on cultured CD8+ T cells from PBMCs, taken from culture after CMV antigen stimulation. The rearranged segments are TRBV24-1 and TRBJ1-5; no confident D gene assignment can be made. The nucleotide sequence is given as TGTGCCACCAGTGATGGCGCCGGAGGGAGGCAGCCCCAGCATTTT. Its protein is CATSDGAGGRQPQHF.